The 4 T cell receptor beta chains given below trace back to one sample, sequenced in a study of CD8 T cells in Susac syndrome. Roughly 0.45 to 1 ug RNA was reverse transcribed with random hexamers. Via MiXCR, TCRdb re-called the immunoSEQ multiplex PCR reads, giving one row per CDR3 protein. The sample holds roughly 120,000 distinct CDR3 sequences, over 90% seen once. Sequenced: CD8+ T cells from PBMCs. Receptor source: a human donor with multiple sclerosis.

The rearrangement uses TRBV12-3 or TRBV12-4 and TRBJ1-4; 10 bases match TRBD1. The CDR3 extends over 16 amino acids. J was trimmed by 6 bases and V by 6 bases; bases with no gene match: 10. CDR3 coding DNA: TGTGCCAGCAGCCCAACCTGGGGACAGGGGTATGAAAAACTGTTTTTT. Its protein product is CASSPTWGQGYEKLFF.

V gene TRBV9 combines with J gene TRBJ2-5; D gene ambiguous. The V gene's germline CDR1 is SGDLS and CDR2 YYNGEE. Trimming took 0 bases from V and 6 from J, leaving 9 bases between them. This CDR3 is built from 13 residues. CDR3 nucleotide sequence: TGTGCCAGCAGCGTAGGGTACGACCAGACCCAGTACTTC. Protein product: CASSVGYDQTQYF.

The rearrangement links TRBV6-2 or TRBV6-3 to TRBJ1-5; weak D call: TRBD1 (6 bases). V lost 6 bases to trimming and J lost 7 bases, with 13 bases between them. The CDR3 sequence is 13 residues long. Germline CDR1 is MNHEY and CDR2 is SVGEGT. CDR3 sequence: CASSIGGWQPQHF. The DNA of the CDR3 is TGTGCCAGCAGCATAGGGGGTTGGCAGCCCCAGCATTTT.

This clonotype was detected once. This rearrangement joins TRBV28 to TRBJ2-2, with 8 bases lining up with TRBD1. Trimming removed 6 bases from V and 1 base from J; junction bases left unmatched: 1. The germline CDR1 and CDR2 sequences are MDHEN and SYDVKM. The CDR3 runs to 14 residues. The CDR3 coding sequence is TGTGCCAGCAGCGGACAGGGGAACACCGGGGAGCTGTTTTTT. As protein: CASSGQGNTGELFF.